The 32 T cell receptor beta chains below come from one sample, sequenced in a study of blood T cell repertoires in COVID-19. Data came from immunoSEQ multiplex PCR; TCRdb stores just in-frame clones and leaves some out. This table holds 150,000 to 200,000 clones, 70% to 90% found once. Sequencing was done on a sample of peripheral blood. The source of these receptors is a man aged 35 to 55 with active or convalescent COVID-19.

The CDR3 here is CASSSTGGIGETQYF. CDR3 DNA sequence: TGTGCCAGCAGTTCAACCGGAGGGATAGGGGAGACCCAGTACTTC. The chain links TRBV28 to TRBJ2-5, with D possibly being TRBD2 (6 bases). The germline V gene encodes CDR1 MDHEN and CDR2 SYDVKM. The ends were cut back, 4 bases at V and 5 bases at J, with 17 bases in the middle. This CDR3 contains 15 residues.

The V gene is TRBV5-1, the J gene TRBJ2-4; a weak D match, TRBD2 (6 bases). V was shortened by 6 bases and J by 6 bases, with 16 bases between the two germline ends. Germline assignment: CDR1 SGHRS and CDR2 YFSETQ. This CDR3 has 14 residues. In DNA, the CDR3 is TGCGCCAGCATGTTGGAGGGCTCGGGAAACATTCAGTACTTC. It is translated as CASMLEGSGNIQYF.

V is TRBV19 and J is TRBJ1-2, with 9 bases that match TRBD1. This CDR3 comprises 12 residues. The trim removed 7 bases at V and 6 bases at J, leaving 3 bases unmatched. The germline V gene encodes CDR1 LNHDA and CDR2 SQIVND (reference sequence). CDR3 sequence reads: CASIGTGNGYTF. CDR3 in DNA: TGTGCCAGTATCGGGACAGGGAATGGCTACACCTTC.

The V gene is TRBV5-1, the J gene TRBJ2-1, with D possibly matching TRBD2 (6 bases). Deletions cut 5 bases from V and 7 bases from J, with 10 bases between. Germline V gene data show CDR1 as SGHRS and CDR2 as YFSETQ. This CDR3 is 12 amino acids long. The CDR3 sequence is CASRLAINEQFF. The DNA for the CDR3 is TGCGCCAGCAGACTAGCAATAAATGAGCAGTTCTTC.

The chain links TRBV29-1 to TRBJ1-2; 8 nucleotides line up with TRBD1. The germline CDR1 and CDR2 sequences are SQVTM and ANQGSEA. The CDR3 sequence is 12 residues long. The V segment lost 7 bases and the J segment 7 bases; nucleotides outside the gene matches: 8. The CDR3 sequence: CSGAGQAGGYTF. The CDR3 coding sequence is TGCAGCGGGGCGGGACAGGCGGGTGGCTACACCTTC.

This clone was observed a single time. The genes are TRBV5-6 and TRBJ2-7; D ambiguous. CDR1 is SGHDT, CDR2 YYEEEE, per germline. The germline V and J ends were trimmed by 0 bases and 4 bases, with 5 bases remaining between them. The CDR3 runs 12 residues. This CDR3 reads CASSLDRYEQYF. In nucleotides, the CDR3 is TGTGCCAGCAGCTTGGATCGGTACGAGCAGTACTTC.

The chain employs TRBV2 and TRBJ1-5, with TRBD1 identical over 9 bases. Germline values: CDR1 SNHLY, CDR2 FYNNEI. CDR3 length equals 17 residues. The V segment lost 7 bases and the J segment 0 bases; nucleotides outside the gene matches: 10. Written as DNA, the CDR3 is TGTGCCAGCAACTCGGGACAGGGACTTTATAGCAATCAGCCCCAGCATTTT. Translating it yields CASNSGQGLYSNQPQHF.

This clone was counted only a few times. The rearrangement joins TRBV6-2 or TRBV6-3 to TRBJ1-6, with 7 bases lining up with TRBD1. The CDR3 loop spans 15 amino acids. CDR1 MNHEY and CDR2 SVGEGT come from the germline V gene. With V trimmed by 2 bases and J by 9 bases, 7 bases remained unmatched. The DNA of the CDR3 is TGTGCCAGCAGTTACCGACAGGGATTAAGTTCACCCCTCCACTTT. This translates into CASSYRQGLSSPLHF.

The count of this clone is one. The chain carries TRBV4-2 and TRBJ1-1; 7 nucleotides match TRBD1. The CDR3 length is 17 residues. Losses at the gene ends were 1 base for V and 1 base for J; bases not matched to a gene: 9. Germline V CDR1 and CDR2: LGHNA, YNFKEQ. The CDR3 spells CASSQGRDSHKNTEAFF. In DNA, the CDR3 is TGTGCCAGCAGCCAAGGACGGGACAGTCATAAGAACACTGAAGCTTTCTTT.

This sequence joins TRBV2 and TRBJ1-1, with 8 nucleotides matching TRBD1. This CDR3 region has 16 residues. Per germline, CDR1 SNHLY and CDR2 FYNNEI. Germline trimming cut 0 bases from V and 5 bases from J; bases unmatched to any gene: 8. In DNA, the CDR3 is TGTGCCAGCAGTGAAGCGACTCAGGGGGCAGGAACTGAAGCTTTCTTT. Translation: CASSEATQGAGTEAFF.

This chain links TRBV12-3 or TRBV12-4 with TRBJ2-5; a weak D match, TRBD2 (6 bases). The V gene lost 3 bases and the J gene lost 4 bases, with 6 bases spanning the gap. The CDR3 is 12 amino acids. CDR3 in amino acids: CASSFGGETQYF. The DNA of the CDR3 is TGTGCCAGCAGTTTCGGGGGAGAGACCCAGTACTTC.

This clone was found once. The rearrangement links TRBV5-1 to TRBJ2-1, with 8 bases lining up with TRBD1. The CDR3 contains 15 residues. Germline CDR1 SGHRS, CDR2 YFSETQ. The trim removed 0 bases at V and 1 base at J, leaving 0 bases unmatched. CDR3 sequence reads: CASSLGQGSYNEQFF. In DNA, the CDR3 is TGCGCCAGCAGCTTGGGACAGGGGTCCTACAATGAGCAGTTCTTC.

The chain uses TRBV15 and TRBJ1-1; TRBD1 agrees at 7 bases. Unmatched junction bases numbered 5, after V lost 3 bases and J lost 1 base. The CDR3 spans 15 residues. Germline assignment: CDR1 LNHNV and CDR2 YYDKDF (reference sequence). The CDR3 DNA reads as TGTGCCACCAGCAGGGCCGGGACAGCGAACACTGAAGCTTTCTTT. Translation: CATSRAGTANTEAFF.

This clone was detected only a few times. The chain couples TRBV4-1 to TRBJ2-1; 7 bases map to TRBD2. V trimming: 4 bases; J trimming: 6 bases; junction bases outside the gene matches: 15. From germline, CDR1 is MGHRA and CDR2 YSYEKL. This CDR3 is 17 amino acids long. In DNA form, the CDR3 reads TGCGCCAGCAGCCTCGGTCTCCGCGGGAGAATTACCAATGAGCAGTTCTTC. Translating gives CASSLGLRGRITNEQFF.

In its sample, this clone was seen once. V gene TRBV28 combines with J gene TRBJ2-3; 7 bases are shared with TRBD1. Germline V gene data show CDR1 as MDHEN and CDR2 as SYDVKM. V lost 7 bases to trimming and J lost 3 bases; unmatched junction nucleotides: 4. The CDR3 has 13 amino acids. The CDR3 DNA follows: TGTGCCAGCAACCGACAGGGAACAGATACGCAGTATTTT. Protein product: CASNRQGTDTQYF.

This chain links TRBV6-5 with TRBJ1-1; 10 bases match TRBD1. There are 14 residues in the CDR3. Germline values: CDR1 MNHEY, CDR2 SVGAGI. Trimming at V came to 5 bases and at J to 5 bases, leaving 5 bases not matched to a gene. The CDR3 region is CASSTTGGRTEAFF. CDR3 bases: TGTGCCAGCAGTACGACAGGGGGCCGAACTGAAGCTTTCTTT.

J is TRBJ1-1 and V is TRBV5-1; the D is unclear. The CDR3 length is 15 residues. The ends were cut back, 2 bases at V and 5 bases at J, with 16 bases in the middle. Per germline, CDR1 SGHRS and CDR2 YFSETQ. The CDR3 here is CASSFGGRGVTEAFF. CDR3 coding DNA: TGCGCCAGCAGCTTCGGCGGGCGCGGAGTGACTGAAGCTTTCTTT.

The rearrangement uses TRBV10-3 and TRBJ1-2, with 10 bases identical to TRBD1. V lost 4 bases and J lost 7; bases outside the gene matches: 12. The germline CDR1 and CDR2 sequences are ENHRY and SYGVKD. The CDR3 is 16 residues long. CDR3 sequence reads: CAISAHGTGDWRGYTF. Here the CDR3 DNA reads TGTGCCATCAGTGCTCACGGGACAGGGGATTGGCGTGGCTACACCTTC.

The chain combines TRBV3-1 (or the pseudogene TRBV3-2) with TRBJ1-1, with a possible D match to TRBD1 (6 bases). The V end was cut by 2 bases, the J end by 4 bases, with 14 bases between. The CDR3 loop spans 15 amino acids. Germline V gene lookup returns CDR1 LGHDT and CDR2 YNNKEL (reference sequence). DNA of the CDR3: TGTGCCAGCAGCCAACGGGGGGGCCGGGGCACTGAAGCTTTCTTT. It specifies CASSQRGGRGTEAFF.

J is TRBJ2-1 and V is TRBV9; 7 positions match TRBD2. J lost 4 bases, V lost 4 bases, and 11 bases had no gene match. Germline values: CDR1 SGDLS, CDR2 YYNGEE. This CDR3 is built from 16 residues. Here the CDR3 reads CASSPRAGDFYNEQFF. The CDR3 DNA reads as TGTGCCAGCAGCCCGCGGGCGGGGGATTTTTACAATGAGCAGTTCTTC.

This sequence joins TRBV7-9 and TRBJ2-5, with a weak D call TRBD2 (5 bases). This CDR3 spans 14 amino acids. The V gene lost 1 base and the J gene lost 5 bases, with 11 bases spanning the gap. Germline V gene data show CDR1 as SEHNR and CDR2 as FQNEAQ (reference sequence). CDR3 sequence reads: CASSLVLGDETQYF. The CDR3 nucleotides read TGTGCCAGCAGCTTAGTTTTGGGAGACGAGACCCAGTACTTC.

This clone was counted a single time. The rearrangement joins TRBV7-3 to TRBJ2-2, with a possible D match to TRBD2 (6 bases). CDR1 is SGHTA, CDR2 FQGTGA, per germline. The CDR3 has 15 residues. With 1 base removed from V and 4 bases from J, the gap between germline ends came to 10 bases. The DNA of the CDR3 is TGTGCCAGCAGCTTAAGTGGGGGAGGCACCGGGGAGCTGTTTTTT. Translating gives CASSLSGGGTGELFF. Based on the CDR3 plus reference TRBV7-3 and TRBJ2-2, the full variable domain is GAGVSQTPSNKVTEKGKYVELRCDPISGHTALYWYRQSLGQGPEFLIYFQGTGAADDSGLPNDRFFAVRPEGSVSTLKIQRTERGDSAVYLCASSLSGGGTGELFFGEGSRLTVL.

The table lists this clone with a count of one. The J gene is TRBJ2-6, the V gene TRBV10-1, with D possibly being TRBD1 (6 bases). The CDR3 is 16 residues long. Trimming pared 4 bases from V and 0 bases from J, leaving 10 bases between. Germline CDR1 WNHNN, CDR2 SYGVQD (reference sequence). The CDR3 reads CASSGGRNSGANVLTF. CDR3 coding DNA: TGCGCCAGCAGTGGGGGGCGAAACTCTGGGGCCAACGTCCTGACTTTC.

The gene calls are TRBV7-2 and TRBJ1-6, with 7 bases that match TRBD1. Germline CDR1 SGHTA, CDR2 FQGNSA. V dropped 5 bases and J dropped 9; count of bases not matched to a gene: 13. This CDR3 region has 16 residues. The CDR3 sequence: CASSLVDRPGGSPLHF. CDR3 in DNA: TGTGCCAGCAGCCTAGTCGACAGGCCAGGGGGTTCACCCCTCCACTTT.

The chain has TRBV6-4 and TRBJ2-1; 7 bases align to TRBD1. The CDR3 extends over 14 amino acids. Germline CDR1 reads MRHNA; CDR2 reads SNTAGT. V dropped 7 bases and J dropped 9; count of bases not matched to a gene: 12. The CDR3 here is CASTRQGLTGEQFF. The CDR3 DNA is TGTGCCAGCACCAGACAGGGTCTTACAGGTGAGCAGTTCTTC.

V is TRBV6-5 and J is TRBJ2-4; D gene uncertain. There are 15 residues in the CDR3. Germline CDR1 reads MNHEY; CDR2 reads SVGAGI. Trimming pared 2 bases from V and 4 bases from J, leaving 12 bases between. CDR3 in DNA: TGTGCCAGCAGTTACGTGGGCTTTGGGAAAAACATTCAGTACTTC. This sequence encodes CASSYVGFGKNIQYF.

The rearrangement links TRBV7-2 to TRBJ2-5; 9 bases match TRBD1. The CDR3 runs to 16 residues. Germline V gene sequence: CDR1 SGHTA, CDR2 FQGNSA. J was trimmed by 4 bases and V by 0 bases; bases with no gene match: 6. The CDR3 sequence is CASSLAGTGRTETQYF. CDR3 DNA sequence: TGTGCCAGCAGCTTAGCGGGGACAGGGAGGACAGAGACCCAGTACTTC. Full variable domain (missing parts from reference TRBV7-2 and TRBJ2-5): GAGVSQSPSNKVTEKGKDVELRCDPISGHTALYWYRQSLGQGLEFLIYFQGNSAPDKSGLPSDRFSAERTGGSVSTLTIQRTQQEDSAVYLCASSLAGTGRTETQYFGPGTRLLVL.

This clone was recorded only once. The V and J genes are TRBV4-3 and TRBJ1-6, with D possibly matching TRBD1 (6 bases). CDR3 length: 16 amino acids. The germline V gene encodes CDR1 LGHNA and CDR2 YSLEER. Trimming took 0 bases from V and 7 from J, leaving 13 bases between them. In nucleotides, the CDR3 is TGCGCCAGCAGCCAAGAAGCCGGAACAGGGAATTCACCCCTCCACTTT. Translating gives CASSQEAGTGNSPLHF.

This clone occurred a few times. The chain links TRBV6-5 to TRBJ2-2; 8 bases match TRBD1. The germline CDR1 and CDR2 sequences are MNHEY and SVGAGI. CDR3 length: 15 amino acids. V gave up 7 bases and J gave up 6 bases; unmatched junction bases: 10. CDR3 loop: CASKSSDRGAGELFF. As DNA, the CDR3 is TGTGCCAGCAAGTCCTCCGACAGGGGTGCCGGGGAGCTGTTTTTT.

The V and J genes are TRBV11-2 and TRBJ1-1; maybe TRBD1 (5 bases). This CDR3 spans 16 amino acids. Trimming shortened V by 4 bases and J by 2 bases, and 17 bases separated the two germline ends. Per the germline V gene, CDR1 is SGHAT and CDR2 is FQNNGV. The CDR3: CASSSWGIGVNTEAFF. The CDR3 DNA reads as TGTGCCAGCAGCTCCTGGGGAATAGGGGTAAACACTGAAGCTTTCTTT.

J is TRBJ2-7 and V is TRBV6-5; 10 bases agree with TRBD1. This CDR3 region has 14 residues. V lost 6 bases, J lost 0 bases, and 2 bases stayed unmatched. Germline assignment: CDR1 MNHEY and CDR2 SVGAGI. The CDR3 is CASSRTGGSYEQYF. DNA for the CDR3: TGTGCCAGCAGCCGGACAGGGGGCTCCTACGAGCAGTACTTC.

V and J are TRBV2 and TRBJ1-1, with D possibly TRBD1 on 5 matching bases. The CDR3 runs 13 residues. Germline-derived CDR1 and CDR2 are SNHLY and FYNNEI. With 1 base removed from V and 5 bases from J, the gap between germline ends came to 8 bases. CDR3 DNA sequence: TGTGCCAGCAGTGAAGAAGGGGTTACTGAAGCTTTCTTT. This gives the protein CASSEEGVTEAFF.